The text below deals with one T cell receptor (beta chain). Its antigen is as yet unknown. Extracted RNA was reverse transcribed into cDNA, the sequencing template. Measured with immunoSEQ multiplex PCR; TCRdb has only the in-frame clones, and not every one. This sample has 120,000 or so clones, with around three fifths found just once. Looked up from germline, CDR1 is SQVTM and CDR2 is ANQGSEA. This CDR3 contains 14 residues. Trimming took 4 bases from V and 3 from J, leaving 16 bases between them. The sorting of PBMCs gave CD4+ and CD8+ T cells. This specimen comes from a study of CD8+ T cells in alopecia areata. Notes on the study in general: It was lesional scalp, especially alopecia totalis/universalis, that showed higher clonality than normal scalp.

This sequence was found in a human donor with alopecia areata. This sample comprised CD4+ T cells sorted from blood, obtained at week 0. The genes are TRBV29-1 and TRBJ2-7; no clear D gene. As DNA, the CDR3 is TGCAGCGTTGTTCTGGGCAGTGCGTACTACGAGCAGTACTTC. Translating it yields CSVVLGSAYYEQYF.